This TCR beta chain was identified in a study of cytotoxic CD8 clonotypes in ibrutinib-treated CLL. Study-wide results and caveats: Shared public clonotypes were rare, and on treatment they either got smaller or stayed the same.

On this clone itself: What it recognizes is unknown.

This CDR3 has 16 residues. V was trimmed by 10 bases and J by 2 bases, leaving 23 bases between them. In germline, CDR1 is ENHRY, CDR2 SYGVKD. Clones were read by immunoSEQ multiplex PCR, and TCRdb kept only the in-frame ones, dropping some. The sample includes 300,000 or so clones, 67% seen only once; the top ten take about 5.9%. V is TRBV10-3 and J is TRBJ1-2, with D perhaps matching TRBD1 (6 bases). This sequence originates from a human donor with chronic lymphocytic leukemia. The material sequenced was PBMCs, taken after 36 months of ibrutinib treatment. The CDR3 loop is CATGPSRQGRNYGYTF. The CDR3 bases are TGTGCCACCGGTCCTTCTCGCCAGGGGAGGAACTATGGCTACACCTTC.